Presented here are 26 T cell receptor beta chains from one specimen sequenced in a study of T cell changes during pregnancy in multiple sclerosis. The assay was immunoSEQ multiplex PCR, and TCRdb's table has in-frame clones only and misses some. The sample consists of tens of thousands of clones, 92% of them appearing once. The specimen was CD4+ T cells from peripheral blood mononuclear cells, collected in the first trimester of pregnancy. All receptors come from a female donor with multiple sclerosis, enrolled in a pregnancy study.

V gene TRBV28 combines with J gene TRBJ2-1; tentatively, D is TRBD2 (6 bases). The germline V and J ends were trimmed by 2 bases and 0 bases, with 8 bases remaining between them. The CDR3 runs 15 residues. Germline-derived CDR1 and CDR2 are MDHEN and SYDVKM. The CDR3: CASSLDGSSYNEQFF. The CDR3 DNA sequence: TGTGCCAGCAGTTTAGACGGGAGCTCCTACAATGAGCAGTTCTTC.

This sequence joins TRBV5-4 and TRBJ2-7, with a possible D match to TRBD2 (6 bases). The CDR3 is 13 residues long. V lost 4 bases and J 4 bases, leaving 12 bases between the germline ends. The germline gives CDR1 SGHNT, CDR2 YYREEE (reference sequence). This chain's CDR3 is CASSHTGSYEQYF. The CDR3 nucleotides are TGTGCCAGCAGCCATACCGGGAGTTACGAGCAGTACTTC.

The rearrangement joins TRBV28 to TRBJ2-7; TRBD1 agrees at 7 bases. This CDR3 has 12 residues. V gave up 10 bases and J gave up 2 bases; unmatched junction bases: 5. The germline CDR1 and CDR2 sequences are MDHEN and SYDVKM. The CDR3 protein is CATFQGAYEQYF. The DNA of the CDR3 is TGTGCCACTTTTCAGGGGGCCTACGAGCAGTACTTC.

J is TRBJ2-1 and V is TRBV6-6, with 11 bases identical to TRBD2. The CDR3 is made up of 15 amino acids. Germline V gene sequence: CDR1 MNHNY, CDR2 SVGAGI (reference sequence). With 6 bases clipped from V and 8 bases from J, the junction kept 9 bases outside the gene matches. The CDR3 sequence is CASRSGSGREDEQFF. The CDR3 DNA is TGTGCCAGCAGGTCTGGTAGCGGGAGGGAGGATGAGCAGTTCTTC.

The chain is built from TRBV6-6 and TRBJ2-3; no definite D call. V was cut by 5 bases and J by 1 base, with 7 bases left in between. Germline values: CDR1 MNHNY, CDR2 SVGAGI (reference sequence). The CDR3 spans 13 residues. The CDR3 nucleotides are TGTGCCAGCAGTAAAATAGGCACAGATACGCAGTATTTT. Amino acid sequence: CASSKIGTDTQYF.

The V and J genes are TRBV28 and TRBJ2-5; 9 bases match TRBD2. Per the germline V gene, CDR1 is MDHEN and CDR2 is SYDVKM. With 2 bases clipped from V and 4 bases from J, the junction kept 5 bases outside the gene matches. The CDR3 runs 15 residues. The CDR3 DNA reads TGTGCCAGCAGTTTACAAGCGGGAGGAGCAGAGACCCAGTACTTC. Translating gives CASSLQAGGAETQYF.

This clone has more than one count but fewer than ten. The V call is TRBV28, the J call TRBJ2-2; TRBD2 agrees at 9 bases. V shed 5 bases and J 3 bases; nucleotides not matched to a gene: 7. Germline values: CDR1 MDHEN, CDR2 SYDVKM. This CDR3 comprises 16 residues. The CDR3 reads CASSPIAGDDTGELFF. CDR3 coding DNA: TGTGCCAGCAGTCCAATAGCGGGAGATGACACCGGGGAGCTGTTTTTT.

The rearrangement joins TRBV2 to TRBJ2-7, with D perhaps matching TRBD2 (6 bases). The length of the CDR3 is 13 residues. The V gene lost 2 bases and the J gene lost 4 bases, with 9 bases spanning the gap. Germline values: CDR1 SNHLY, CDR2 FYNNEI. The CDR3 DNA reads TGTGCCAGCAGTGAAACGCGGGAATACGAGCAGTACTTC. Encoded protein: CASSETREYEQYF.

The chain is built from TRBV28 and TRBJ2-5; a possible D gene is TRBD2 (6 bases). Trimming removed 2 bases at V and 9 bases at J, with 13 bases between. Looked up from germline, CDR1 is MDHEN and CDR2 is SYDVKM. CDR3 length equals 13 residues. The CDR3 sequence: CASSLGRGGAQYF. CDR3 in DNA: TGTGCCAGCAGTTTAGGTCGTGGAGGGGCCCAGTACTTC.

This chain joins TRBV19 and TRBJ2-1; 11 bases agree with TRBD2. This CDR3 has 18 residues. CDR1 LNHDA and CDR2 SQIVND come from the germline V gene (reference sequence). V trimming: 3 bases; J trimming: 4 bases; junction bases outside the gene matches: 11. CDR3: CASSMYRLAGGGYNEQFF. DNA for the CDR3: TGTGCCAGTAGTATGTACAGGCTAGCGGGAGGTGGTTACAATGAGCAGTTCTTC. The whole variable domain, filled in from reference TRBV19 and TRBJ2-1, reads DGGITQSPKYLFRKEGQNVTLSCEQNLNHDAMYWYRQDPGQGLRLIYYSQIVNDFQKGDIAEGYSVSREKKESFPLTVTSAQKNPTAFYLCASSMYRLAGGGYNEQFFGPGTRLTVL.

The chain combines TRBV13 with TRBJ2-7, with 7 bases identical to TRBD2. This CDR3 region has 13 residues. With 5 bases clipped from V and 4 bases from J, the junction kept 5 bases outside the gene matches. Germline values: CDR1 PRHDT, CDR2 FYEKMQ (reference sequence). The CDR3 nucleotides are TGTGCCAGCAGCCAAGAGCGGGGTTACGAGCAGTACTTC. It translates to CASSQERGYEQYF.

The rearrangement joins TRBV20-1 to TRBJ2-1, with D perhaps matching TRBD2 (5 bases). CDR1 is DFQATT, CDR2 SNEGSKA, per germline (reference sequence). The V end was cut by 5 bases, the J end by 10 bases, with 9 bases between. The CDR3 is 10 residues long. CDR3 DNA: TGCAGTGCTCTCCGGGGAGAGCAGTTCTTC. Translation: CSALRGEQFF.

There are a few counts of this clone. This chain connects TRBV7-2 to TRBJ2-7; possibly TRBD2 for D (5 bases). This CDR3 contains 14 residues. Germline values: CDR1 SGHTA, CDR2 FQGNSA. Deletions cut 5 bases from V and 6 bases from J, with 17 bases between. The CDR3 here is CASSTPAGVGEQYF. CDR3 nucleotide sequence: TGTGCCAGCAGCACCCCCGCCGGGGTAGGCGAGCAGTACTTC.

In this sample, this clone turned up once. The chain recombines TRBV29-1 with TRBJ1-1, with 7 bases aligning to TRBD1. The CDR3 spans 15 residues. Germline V gene sequence: CDR1 SQVTM, CDR2 ANQGSEA. The V segment lost 5 bases and the J segment 4 bases; nucleotides outside the gene matches: 13. CDR3: CSVRRGHPSITEAFF. The CDR3 nucleotides read TGCAGCGTTAGGAGGGGGCACCCTTCGATCACTGAAGCTTTCTTT.

The gene calls are TRBV6-5 and TRBJ2-5; TRBD1 aligns across 7 bases. The germline gives CDR1 MNHEY, CDR2 SVGAGI. V shed 8 bases and J 4 bases; nucleotides not matched to a gene: 10. The CDR3 runs 14 residues. The CDR3 DNA reads as TGTGCCAGCGGCCCGGGACAGCCCAGAGAGACCCAGTACTTC. This translates into CASGPGQPRETQYF.

The V call is TRBV19, the J call TRBJ2-7, with a possible D match to TRBD1 (5 bases). Trimming pared 6 bases from V and 8 bases from J, leaving 11 bases between. The CDR3 totals 11 residues. Germline CDR1 is LNHDA and CDR2 is SQIVND (reference sequence). CDR3 amino acids: CASSNQGKQYF. The CDR3 nucleotides read TGTGCCAGTAGCAACCAGGGTAAGCAGTACTTC. Complete variable domain (other parts from reference TRBV19 and TRBJ2-7): DGGITQSPKYLFRKEGQNVTLSCEQNLNHDAMYWYRQDPGQGLRLIYYSQIVNDFQKGDIAEGYSVSREKKESFPLTVTSAQKNPTAFYLCASSNQGKQYFGPGTRLTVT.

This chain connects TRBV5-1 to TRBJ2-2; weak D call: TRBD1 (5 bases). Germline V gives CDR1 SGHRS, CDR2 YFSETQ. This CDR3 is 16 amino acids long. V dropped 5 bases and J dropped 0 bases, with 14 bases sitting between them. CDR3 residues: CASSPQARANTGELFF. CDR3 bases: TGCGCCAGCAGTCCGCAGGCCAGGGCGAACACCGGGGAGCTGTTTTTT. Drawing the rest from reference TRBV5-1 and TRBJ2-2, the complete variable domain is KAGVTQTPRYLIKTRGQQVTLSCSPISGHRSVSWYQQTPGQGLQFLFEYFSETQRNKGNFPGRFSGRQFSNSRSEMNVSTLELGDSALYLCASSPQARANTGELFFGEGSRLTVL.

This clone was seen a single time. V and J are TRBV19 and TRBJ2-5, with D tentatively TRBD1 (5 bases). This CDR3 has 14 residues. In germline, CDR1 is LNHDA, CDR2 SQIVND (reference sequence). V lost 5 bases, J lost 1 base, and 11 bases lay in between. The CDR3 reads CASSGTGRQETQYF. In DNA form, the CDR3 reads TGTGCCAGTAGTGGCACAGGACGCCAAGAGACCCAGTACTTC.

This sequence joins TRBV19 and TRBJ1-3; maybe TRBD1 (6 bases). Trimming took 8 bases from V and 2 from J, leaving 13 bases between them. The CDR3 has 14 amino acids. The V gene's germline CDR1 is LNHDA and CDR2 SQIVND (reference sequence). CDR3 amino acids: CASHSWGPGNTIYF. For the CDR3, the DNA is TGTGCCAGTCATTCGTGGGGGCCTGGAAACACCATATATTTT.

This clone came up once. This chain joins TRBV19 and TRBJ2-1, with D possibly matching TRBD1 (6 bases). Germline CDR1 reads LNHDA; CDR2 reads SQIVND (reference sequence). CDR3 length: 13 residues. Trimming removed 8 bases from V and 9 bases from J, with 17 bases in between. CDR3 loop: CASGGQAAGEQFF. The CDR3 nucleotides are TGTGCCAGTGGGGGCCAAGCGGCGGGTGAGCAGTTCTTC.

V and J are TRBV5-1 and TRBJ2-7, with TRBD2 matching 10 bases. The CDR3 extends over 18 amino acids. The germline CDR1 and CDR2 sequences are SGHRS and YFSETQ. The junction had 15 bases not matched to a gene; V was cut back by 0 bases and J by 6 bases. CDR3 DNA: TGCGCCAGCAGCTTGGCCGCCCTAATAGCGGGAGGAAACCCCGAGCAGTACTTC. This sequence encodes CASSLAALIAGGNPEQYF.

The chain employs TRBV7-8 and TRBJ2-5; D perhaps matches TRBD1 (6 bases). Germline V gene data show CDR1 as SGHVS and CDR2 as FQNEAQ. The CDR3 covers 16 residues. Trimming cost V 1 base and J 5 bases, with 17 bases left between them. CDR3 DNA: TGTGCCAGCAGCTTAGACGAAGCAGGGGCATGGGAGACCCAGTACTTC. Translated: CASSLDEAGAWETQYF.

The chain combines TRBV27 with TRBJ2-1; D not resolved. Deletions cut 3 bases from V and 4 bases from J, with 13 bases between. The V gene's germline CDR1 is MNHEY and CDR2 SMNVEV (reference sequence). CDR3 length: 15 amino acids. DNA for the CDR3: TGTGCCAGCAGTTTGCCCTTTGGGCGTTACAATGAGCAGTTCTTC. Its translation: CASSLPFGRYNEQFF.

The gene calls are TRBV9 and TRBJ2-3; D is unclear. The length of the CDR3 is 12 residues. The germline CDR1 and CDR2 sequences are SGDLS and YYNGEE. Trimming took off 2 bases at V and 6 bases at J, with 7 bases between the two ends. The CDR3 sequence: CASSVSWDTQYF. CDR3 coding DNA: TGTGCCAGCAGCGTTAGCTGGGATACGCAGTATTTT.

This clone was detected once. The chain carries TRBV2 and TRBJ2-1, with 9 nucleotides matching TRBD2. The germline CDR1 and CDR2 sequences are SNHLY and FYNNEI. This CDR3 has 16 residues. Trimming took 5 bases from V and 10 from J; bases not matched to a gene: 15. CDR3 DNA: TGTGCCAGCAGTCCGGGGACTAGCCTCTTCGCGAACGAGCAGTTCTTC. Protein: CASSPGTSLFANEQFF.

The chain has TRBV19 and TRBJ1-1; 7 bases match TRBD1. Trimming removed 2 bases from V and 0 bases from J; junction bases left unmatched: 3. The CDR3 sequence is 15 residues long. CDR1 and CDR2 from the germline V gene are LNHDA and SQIVND (reference sequence). CDR3 region: CASSITGVMNTEAFF. The CDR3 bases are TGTGCCAGTAGTATAACAGGGGTCATGAACACTGAAGCTTTCTTT.